This TCR beta chain appears in the sequencing data of a study of blood T cells in healthy people across ages. The CDR3 loop spans 13 amino acids. Between the trimmed V and J ends, which lost 4 bases and 1 base, there was a span of 7 bases. Per germline, CDR1 LGHDT and CDR2 YNNKEL (reference sequence). In this sample, this clonotype turned up a few times. The use of a sample-barcoded 5' primer and a J-beta primer mix characterized a second PCR of roughly 6 to 11 cycles. From the 5' RACE reads, TCRdb called clonotypes with MiXCR, one entry per CDR3 protein. The table lists just under 750,000 distinct CDR3 sequences, approximately 21% of them singletons, with roughly a fifth in the top ten.

This receptor was identified in a man in his sixties or seventies in good health. Sequenced sample: blood. This rearrangement joins TRBV3-1 to TRBJ2-5; unclear D gene. The CDR3 loop reads CASSRRIQETQYF. CDR3 DNA: TGTGCCAGCAGCCGCAGGATCCAAGAGACCCAGTACTTC.